This TCR beta chain is drawn from a study of blood T cell repertoires in COVID-19. Turning to the study itself: Italy, Spain and the United States were the sources of the convalescent and acute COVID-19 samples.

The V end lost 7 bases, the J end lost 7 bases, and 10 bases lay between the germline ends. The CDR3 length is 11 residues. Germline V gene lookup returns CDR1 MNHEY and CDR2 SVGAGI. Original processing notes: From reference gene primer amplification, estimates of nucleated cell counts were derived. TCRdb's table, derived via immunoSEQ multiplex PCR, lists solely in-frame clones and lacks some. V and J calls and clone size follow that table, whereas D and trimming were derived from the DNA. Of roughly 280,000 clones in the sample, approximately 86% were seen once. The chain uses TRBV6-5 and TRBJ1-1; the D gene is possibly TRBD1 (6 bases). This clonotype was sampled from a man between 18 and 35 years old with active or convalescent COVID-19. The sample taken for sequencing was peripheral blood. The CDR3 loop is CASNSDSEAFF. CDR3 bases: TGTGCCAGCAACTCGGACAGTGAAGCTTTCTTT.